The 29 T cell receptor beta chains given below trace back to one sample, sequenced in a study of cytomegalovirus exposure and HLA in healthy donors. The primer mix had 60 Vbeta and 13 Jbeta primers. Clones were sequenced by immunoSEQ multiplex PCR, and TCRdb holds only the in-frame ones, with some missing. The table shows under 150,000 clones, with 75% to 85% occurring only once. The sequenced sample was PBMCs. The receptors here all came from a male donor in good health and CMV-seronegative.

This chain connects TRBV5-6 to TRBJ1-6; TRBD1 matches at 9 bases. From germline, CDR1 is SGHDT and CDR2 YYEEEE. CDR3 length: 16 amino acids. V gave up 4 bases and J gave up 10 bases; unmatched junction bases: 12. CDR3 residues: CASSIEQGARGSPLHF. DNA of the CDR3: TGTGCCAGCAGCATAGAACAGGGGGCACGGGGATCACCCCTCCACTTT. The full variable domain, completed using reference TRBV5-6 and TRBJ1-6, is DAGVTQSPTHLIKTRGQQVTLRCSPKSGHDTVSWYQQALGQGPQFIFQYYEEEERQRGNFPDRFSGHQFPNYSSELNVNALLLGDSALYLCASSIEQGARGSPLHFGNGTRLTVT.

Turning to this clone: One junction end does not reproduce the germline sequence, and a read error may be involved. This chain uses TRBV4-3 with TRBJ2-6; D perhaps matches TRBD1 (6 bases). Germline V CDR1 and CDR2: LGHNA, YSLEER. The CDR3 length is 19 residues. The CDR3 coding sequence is TGCGCCAGCAGCCGATCAGCCCGGGACACCGCAAGTGGGGCCAACGGCCTGACTTTC. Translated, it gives CASSRSARDTASGANGLTF.

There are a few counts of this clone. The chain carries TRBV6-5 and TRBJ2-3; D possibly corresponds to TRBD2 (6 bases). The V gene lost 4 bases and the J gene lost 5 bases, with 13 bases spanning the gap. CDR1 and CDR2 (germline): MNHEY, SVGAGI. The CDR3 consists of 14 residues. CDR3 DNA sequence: TGTGCCAGCAGTTTACGGGGGAAAGGAGATACGCAGTATTTT. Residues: CASSLRGKGDTQYF.

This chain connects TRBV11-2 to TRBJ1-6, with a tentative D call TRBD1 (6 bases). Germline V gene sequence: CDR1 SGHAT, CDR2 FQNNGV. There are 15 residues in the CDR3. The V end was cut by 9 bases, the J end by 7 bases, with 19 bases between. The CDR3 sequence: CASARGLSENSPLHF. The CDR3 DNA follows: TGTGCCAGTGCGCGGGGGCTCTCCGAGAATTCACCCCTCCACTTT.

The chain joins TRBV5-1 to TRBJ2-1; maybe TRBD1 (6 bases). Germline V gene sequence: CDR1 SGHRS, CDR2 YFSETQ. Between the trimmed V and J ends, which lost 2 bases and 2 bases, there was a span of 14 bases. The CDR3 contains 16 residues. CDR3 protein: CASSFRRQAPYNEQFF. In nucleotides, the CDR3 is TGCGCCAGCAGCTTCAGGAGACAGGCTCCCTACAATGAGCAGTTCTTC.

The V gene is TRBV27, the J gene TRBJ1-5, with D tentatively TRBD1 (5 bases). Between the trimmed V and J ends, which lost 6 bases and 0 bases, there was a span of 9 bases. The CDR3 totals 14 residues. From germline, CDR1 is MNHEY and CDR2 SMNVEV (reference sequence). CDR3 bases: TGTGCCAGCAGATATCAGGGTAGCAATCAGCCCCAGCATTTT. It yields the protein CASRYQGSNQPQHF.

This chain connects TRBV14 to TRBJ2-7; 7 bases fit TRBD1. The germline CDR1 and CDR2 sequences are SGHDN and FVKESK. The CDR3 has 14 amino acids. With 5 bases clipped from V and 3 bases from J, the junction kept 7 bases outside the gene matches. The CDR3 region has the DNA TGTGCCAGCAGCGTGACGGGACAGCACTACGAGCAGTACTTC. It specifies CASSVTGQHYEQYF.

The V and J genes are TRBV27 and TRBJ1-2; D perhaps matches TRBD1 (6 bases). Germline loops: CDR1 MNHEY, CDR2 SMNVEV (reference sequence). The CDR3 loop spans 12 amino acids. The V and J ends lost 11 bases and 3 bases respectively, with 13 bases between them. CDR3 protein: CAAGTGHYGYTF. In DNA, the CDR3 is TGTGCCGCTGGAACAGGGCACTATGGCTACACCTTC.

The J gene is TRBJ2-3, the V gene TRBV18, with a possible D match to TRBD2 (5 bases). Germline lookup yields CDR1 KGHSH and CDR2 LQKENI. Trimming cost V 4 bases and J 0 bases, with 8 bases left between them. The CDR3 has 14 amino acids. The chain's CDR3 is CASSRRASTDTQYF. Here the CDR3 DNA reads TGTGCCAGCTCACGGCGGGCTAGCACAGATACGCAGTATTTT.

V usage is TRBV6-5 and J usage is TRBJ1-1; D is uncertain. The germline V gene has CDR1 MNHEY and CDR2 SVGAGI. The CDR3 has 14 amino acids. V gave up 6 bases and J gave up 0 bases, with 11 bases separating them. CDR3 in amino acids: CASRPQSLNTEAFF. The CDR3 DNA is TGTGCCAGCAGACCCCAGTCTCTGAACACTGAAGCTTTCTTT.

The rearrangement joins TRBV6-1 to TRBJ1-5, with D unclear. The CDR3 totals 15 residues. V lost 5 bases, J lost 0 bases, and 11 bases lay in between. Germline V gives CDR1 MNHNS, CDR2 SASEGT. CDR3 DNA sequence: TGTGCCAGCAGTCCAGGAACGGATAGCAATCAGCCCCAGCATTTT. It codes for CASSPGTDSNQPQHF.

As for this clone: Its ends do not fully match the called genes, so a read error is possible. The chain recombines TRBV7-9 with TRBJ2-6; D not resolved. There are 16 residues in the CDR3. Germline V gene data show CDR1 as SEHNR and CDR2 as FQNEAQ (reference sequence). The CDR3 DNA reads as TGTTCCAGCAGCTTATTTACTGGGCCTGGGGCCAACGTCCTGACTTTC. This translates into CSSSLFTGPGANVLTF.

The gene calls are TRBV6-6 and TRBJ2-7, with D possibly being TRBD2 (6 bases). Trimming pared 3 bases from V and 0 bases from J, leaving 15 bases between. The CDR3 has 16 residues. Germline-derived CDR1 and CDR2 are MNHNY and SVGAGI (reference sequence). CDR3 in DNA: TGTGCCAGCAGTTATCCGACCGACGGGAGCTCCTACGAGCAGTACTTC. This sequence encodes CASSYPTDGSSYEQYF.

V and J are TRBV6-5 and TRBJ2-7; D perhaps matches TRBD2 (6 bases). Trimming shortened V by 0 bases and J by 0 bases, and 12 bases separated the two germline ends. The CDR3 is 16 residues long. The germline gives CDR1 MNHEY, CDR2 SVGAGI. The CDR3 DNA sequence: TGTGCCAGCAGTTACTCAACGCTAGCGCACTCCTACGAGCAGTACTTC. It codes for CASSYSTLAHSYEQYF.

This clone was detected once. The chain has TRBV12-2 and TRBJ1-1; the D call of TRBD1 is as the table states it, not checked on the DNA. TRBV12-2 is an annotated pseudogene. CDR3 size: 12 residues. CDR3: CASRLEGAEAFF. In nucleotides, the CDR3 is TGTGCAAGTCGCTTAGAAGGGGCTGAAGCTTTCTTT.

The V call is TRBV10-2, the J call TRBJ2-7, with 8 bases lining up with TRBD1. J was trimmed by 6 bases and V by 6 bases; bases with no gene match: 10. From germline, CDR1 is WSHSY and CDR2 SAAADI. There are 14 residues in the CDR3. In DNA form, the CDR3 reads TGCGCCAGCAGGACTACAGGGGGTCCAGGCGAGCAGTACTTC. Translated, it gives CASRTTGGPGEQYF.

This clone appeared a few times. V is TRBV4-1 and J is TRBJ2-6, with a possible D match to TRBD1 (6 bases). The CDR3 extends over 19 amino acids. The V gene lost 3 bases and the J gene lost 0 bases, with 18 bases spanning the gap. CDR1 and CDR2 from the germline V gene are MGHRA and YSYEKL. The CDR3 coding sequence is TGCGCCAGCAGCCACAAACTTCTGACAGGACTCTCTGGGGCCAACGTCCTGACTTTC. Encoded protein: CASSHKLLTGLSGANVLTF.

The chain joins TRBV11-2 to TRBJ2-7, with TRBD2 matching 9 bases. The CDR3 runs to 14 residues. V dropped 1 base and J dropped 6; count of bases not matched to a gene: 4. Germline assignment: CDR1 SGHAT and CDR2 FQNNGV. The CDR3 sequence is CASSLGTSDREQYF. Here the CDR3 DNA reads TGTGCCAGCAGCTTAGGGACTAGCGACCGCGAGCAGTACTTC.

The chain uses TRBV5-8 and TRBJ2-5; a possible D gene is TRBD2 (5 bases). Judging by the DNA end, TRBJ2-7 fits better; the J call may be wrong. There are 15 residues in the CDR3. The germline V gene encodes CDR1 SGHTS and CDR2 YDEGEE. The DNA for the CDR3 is TGTGCCAGCAGACAACGGAGCGGCCTTACCTACGAGCAGTACTTC. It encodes CASRQRSGLTYEQYF.

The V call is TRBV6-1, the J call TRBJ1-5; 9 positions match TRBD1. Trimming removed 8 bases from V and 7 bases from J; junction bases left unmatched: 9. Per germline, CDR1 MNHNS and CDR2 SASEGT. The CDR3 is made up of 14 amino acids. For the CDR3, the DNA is TGTGCCAGCTTAATAACAGGGGGCGGACAGCCCCAGCATTTT. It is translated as CASLITGGGQPQHF.

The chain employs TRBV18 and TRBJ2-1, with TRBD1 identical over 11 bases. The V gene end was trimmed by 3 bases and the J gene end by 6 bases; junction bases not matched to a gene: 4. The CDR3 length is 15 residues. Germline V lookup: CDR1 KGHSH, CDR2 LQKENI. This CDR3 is CASSPDRGQGNEQFF. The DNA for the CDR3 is TGTGCCAGCTCACCGGACAGGGGGCAAGGCAATGAGCAGTTCTTC.

The CDR3 loop is CAWRHSRLAGVLNEQFF. The CDR3 nucleotides are TGTGCCTGGAGACACAGCCGACTAGCGGGAGTTCTTAATGAGCAGTTCTTC. The J gene is TRBJ2-1, the V gene TRBV30; 12 nucleotides agree with TRBD2. CDR1 GTSNPN and CDR2 SVGIG come from the germline V gene (reference sequence). The CDR3 spans 17 residues. The junction had 13 bases not matched to a gene; V was cut back by 3 bases and J by 7 bases.

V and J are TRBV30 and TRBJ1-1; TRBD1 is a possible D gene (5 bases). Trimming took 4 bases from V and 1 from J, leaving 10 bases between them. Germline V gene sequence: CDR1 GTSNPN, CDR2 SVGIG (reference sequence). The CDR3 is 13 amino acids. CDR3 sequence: CAWTDGANTEAFF. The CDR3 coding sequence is TGTGCCTGGACCGATGGGGCGAACACTGAAGCTTTCTTT.

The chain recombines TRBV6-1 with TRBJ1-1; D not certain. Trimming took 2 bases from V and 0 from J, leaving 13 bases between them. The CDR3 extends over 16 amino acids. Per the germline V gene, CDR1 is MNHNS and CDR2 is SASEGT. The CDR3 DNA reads TGTGCCAGCAGTGAACTTTGGGGAGCCATGAACACTGAAGCTTTCTTT. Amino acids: CASSELWGAMNTEAFF.

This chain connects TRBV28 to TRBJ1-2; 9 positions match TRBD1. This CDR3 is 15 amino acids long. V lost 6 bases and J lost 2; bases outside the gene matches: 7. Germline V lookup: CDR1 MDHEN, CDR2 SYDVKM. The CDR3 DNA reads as TGTGCCAGCAGCATCACAGGGGGCTCAAACTATGGCTACACCTTC. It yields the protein CASSITGGSNYGYTF.

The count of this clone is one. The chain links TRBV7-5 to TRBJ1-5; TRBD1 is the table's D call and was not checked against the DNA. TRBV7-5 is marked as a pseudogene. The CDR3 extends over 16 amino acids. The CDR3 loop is CARSPPRGRGNQPQHF. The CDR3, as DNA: TGTGCCAGAAGCCCTCCCAGGGGGCGCGGCAATCAGCCCCAGCATTTT.

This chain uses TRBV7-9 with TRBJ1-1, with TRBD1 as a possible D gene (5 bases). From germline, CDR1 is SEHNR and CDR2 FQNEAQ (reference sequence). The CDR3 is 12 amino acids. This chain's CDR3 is CSGQQGGTEAFF. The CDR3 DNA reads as TGTTCCGGCCAGCAGGGAGGCACTGAAGCTTTCTTT.

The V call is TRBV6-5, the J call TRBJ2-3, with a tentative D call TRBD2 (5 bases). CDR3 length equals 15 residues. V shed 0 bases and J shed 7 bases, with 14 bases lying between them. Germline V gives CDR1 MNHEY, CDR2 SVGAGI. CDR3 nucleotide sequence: TGTGCCAGCAGTTACTCGACGGCTAGCCCCAATACGCAGTATTTT. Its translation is CASSYSTASPNTQYF.

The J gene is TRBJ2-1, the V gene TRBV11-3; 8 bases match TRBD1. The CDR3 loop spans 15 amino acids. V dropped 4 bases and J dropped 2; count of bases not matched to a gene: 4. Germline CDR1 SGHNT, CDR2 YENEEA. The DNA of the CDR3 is TGTGCCAGCAGCTCGGACAGGGTCCCCTACAATGAGCAGTTCTTC. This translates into CASSSDRVPYNEQFF.